These 19 T cell receptor beta chains share one sample of origin, sequenced in a study of T cells in Graves' hyperthyroidism and ophthalmopathy. Authors of the study amplified TCR beta CDR3 regions from RNA transcripts. HTBI primers were employed in a first-round RT-PCR of the TCR CDR3. TCRdb redid the calling of the multiplex PCR reads with MiXCR, one entry per CDR3 protein. This table has under 350,000 distinct CDR3 sequences, 10% to 15% appearing once. Sequences were obtained from blood. These receptors all come from a woman in her 30s with Graves' hyperthyroidism that later progressed to Graves' ophthalmopathy.

This clonotype was seen repeatedly, ten times or more. The CDR3 sequence is CASSLLGGEQYF. CDR3 DNA sequence: TGTGCCAGCAGCTTGCTTGGGGGGGAGCAGTACTTC. The chain has TRBV7-2 and TRBJ2-7; a weak D match, TRBD2 (6 bases). CDR1 and CDR2 from the germline V gene are SGHTA and FQGNSA. The CDR3 covers 12 residues. Trimming pared 3 bases from V and 7 bases from J, leaving 10 bases between. The full variable domain, completed using reference TRBV7-2 and TRBJ2-7, is GAGVSQSPSNKVTEKGKDVELRCDPISGHTALYWYRQSLGQGLEFLIYFQGNSAPDKSGLPSDRFSAERTGGSVSTLTIQRTQQEDSAVYLCASSLLGGEQYFGPGTRLTVT.

In this sample, this clonotype turned up many times. The junction does not match germline at one end; this may be a read error. The genes are TRBV10-3 and TRBJ2-1, with 11 bases matching TRBD2. This CDR3 is built from 18 residues. From germline, CDR1 is ENHRY and CDR2 SYGVKD. In DNA, the CDR3 is TGTGCCAGCAGTTTACGGGGGCGCGGGACTAGCGGTTACAATGAGCAGTTCTTC. The encoded protein is CASSLRGRGTSGYNEQFF.

The rearrangement uses TRBV12-3 or TRBV12-4 and TRBJ2-3, with 14 bases fitting TRBD2. This CDR3 is built from 15 residues. V trimming: 6 bases; J trimming: 1 base; junction bases outside the gene matches: 0. CDR3: CASRGLAGGTDTQYF. CDR3 in DNA: TGTGCCAGCAGGGGACTAGCGGGAGGCACAGATACGCAGTATTTT.

This clonotype has a count of ten or more. The CDR3 DNA reads TGTGCCAGCAGTGAAGACCTGGACCAAGAGACCCAGTACTTC. It yields the protein CASSEDLDQETQYF. The V call is TRBV9, the J call TRBJ2-5; D remains ambiguous. Germline-derived CDR1 and CDR2 are SGDLS and YYNGEE. This CDR3 is built from 14 residues. Trimming took 5 bases from V and 0 from J, leaving 11 bases between them.

Many counts were recorded for this clonotype. The chain employs TRBV18 and TRBJ1-3; weak D call: TRBD1 (5 bases). V was shortened by 2 bases and J by 1 base, with 9 bases between the two germline ends. The CDR3 consists of 15 residues. Per the germline V gene, CDR1 is KGHSH and CDR2 is LQKENI. The CDR3 loop reads CASSPATGSGNTIYF. CDR3 bases: TGTGCCAGCTCACCAGCCACAGGATCTGGAAACACCATATATTTT.

V is TRBV25-1 and J is TRBJ1-3; D may be TRBD1 (5 bases). CDR3 length: 14 residues. Germline V CDR1 and CDR2: MGHDK, SYGVNS. Trimming took off 4 bases at V and 0 bases at J, with 7 bases between the two ends. This chain's CDR3 is CASSGQGSGNTIYF. DNA of the CDR3: TGTGCCAGCAGTGGCCAGGGCTCTGGAAACACCATATATTTT.

This clonotype was seen a few times. The chain employs TRBV4-3 and TRBJ1-3; 8 nucleotides align to TRBD1. V trimming: 2 bases; J trimming: 2 bases; junction bases outside the gene matches: 5. In germline, CDR1 is LGHNA, CDR2 YSLEER. The CDR3 spans 16 residues. The CDR3 here is CASSQLAGGPGNTIYF. In DNA, the CDR3 is TGCGCCAGCAGCCAATTAGCAGGGGGCCCTGGAAACACCATATATTTT.

Worth noting for this clonotype: This may stem from a read error, because a much larger clone lies one nucleotide away. The chain links TRBV5-1 to TRBJ2-7; D may be TRBD1 (5 bases). The CDR3 totals 14 residues. Germline assignment: CDR1 SGHRS and CDR2 YFSETQ. CDR3 amino acids: CASSHSDSPYERYF. The CDR3 coding sequence is TGCGCCAGCTCCCATTCCGACAGTCCTTACGAGCGGTACTTC.

This clonotype was recorded at least ten times. V gene TRBV7-8 combines with J gene TRBJ2-5, with a tentative D call TRBD2 (6 bases). Trimming took off 2 bases at V and 1 base at J, with 14 bases between the two ends. The CDR3 sequence is 16 residues long. Per germline, CDR1 SGHVS and CDR2 FQNEAQ. The DNA of the CDR3 is TGTGCCAGCAGCTTAATTGTGGGAGGATCCCAAGAGACCCAGTACTTC. Its protein is CASSLIVGGSQETQYF.

This clonotype was seen repeatedly, ten times or more. CDR3 region: CASSLPKGGATSEAFF. In nucleotides, the CDR3 is TGTGCCAGCAGTTTACCAAAAGGGGGGGCTACCTCTGAAGCTTTCTTT. The V and J genes are TRBV28 and TRBJ1-1; D may be TRBD1 (6 bases). Trimming cost V 2 bases and J 6 bases, with 19 bases left between them. CDR1 is MDHEN and CDR2 is SYDVKM in the germline V gene. The CDR3 contains 16 residues. Combining the CDR3 with reference TRBV28 and TRBJ1-1 gives the whole variable domain DVKVTQSSRYLVKRTGEKVFLECVQDMDHENMFWYRQDPGLGLRLIYFSYDVKMKEKGDIPEGYSVSREKKERFSLILESASTNQTSMYLCASSLPKGGATSEAFFGQGTRLTVV.

On this clonotype: The final CDR3 position lacks the conserved phenylalanine or tryptophan, pointing to a likely read error. The V and J genes are TRBV4-3 and TRBJ1-5; D not certain. Germline loops: CDR1 LGHNA, CDR2 YSLEER. The CDR3 is made up of 13 amino acids. V lost 3 bases and J 0 bases, leaving 3 bases between the germline ends. For the CDR3, the DNA is TGCGCCAGCAGCCAGGATAGCAATCAGCCCCAGCATCTT. Translating gives CASSQDSNQPQHL.

Concerning this clonotype: A much larger clone differs by one base, so this may be a read error. The chain has TRBV28 and TRBJ1-2; TRBD1 matches at 9 bases. CDR1 is MDHEN and CDR2 is SYDVKM in the germline V gene. The CDR3 is made up of 14 amino acids. The CDR3 region is CANSSGQGYYGYTF. DNA of the CDR3: TGTGCCAACAGTTCGGGACAGGGATACTATGGCTACACCTTC.

The J gene is TRBJ2-7, the V gene TRBV9; 7 bases match TRBD1. This CDR3 spans 15 amino acids. V lost 0 bases to trimming and J lost 2 bases; unmatched junction nucleotides: 5. CDR1 is SGDLS, CDR2 YYNGEE, per germline. The CDR3 DNA sequence: TGTGCCAGCAGCGTAGCTCCCCAGGGGGCCTACGAGCAGTACTTC. Translation: CASSVAPQGAYEQYF.

V is TRBV11-2 and J is TRBJ2-2, with 7 bases matching TRBD2. CDR3 size: 16 residues. Germline V gene lookup returns CDR1 SGHAT and CDR2 FQNNGV. The V and J ends lost 5 bases and 4 bases, in that order; junction bases with no gene match: 10. The CDR3 region has the DNA TGTGCCAGCAGCCAAGTAGGGCGGGAGCGCACCGGGGAGCTGTTTTTT. The encoded protein is CASSQVGRERTGELFF.

This clonotype was observed many times. In DNA form, the CDR3 reads TGTGCCAGCAGCCCACCCGGGACTAGCGGGAGGCCAGGGGATGAGCAGTTCTTC. Protein product: CASSPPGTSGRPGDEQFF. The chain recombines TRBV7-9 with TRBJ2-1; 15 nucleotides align to TRBD2. The germline V gene encodes CDR1 SEHNR and CDR2 FQNEAQ (reference sequence). V trimming: 5 bases; J trimming: 8 bases; junction bases outside the gene matches: 13. The CDR3 consists of 18 residues.

The CDR3 loop is CASSLSWTVSYEQYF. CDR3 DNA: TGTGCCAGCAGTTTATCGTGGACAGTCTCCTACGAGCAGTACTTC. This rearrangement joins TRBV14 to TRBJ2-7; D may be TRBD1 (6 bases). CDR3 length equals 15 residues. CDR1 SGHDN and CDR2 FVKESK come from the germline V gene. Trimming shortened V by 6 bases and J by 0 bases, and 15 bases separated the two germline ends. The complete variable domain, with remaining parts taken from reference TRBV14 and TRBJ2-7, reads EAGVTQFPSHSVIEKGQTVTLRCDPISGHDNLYWYRRVMGKEIKFLLHFVKESKQDESGMPNNRFLAERTGGTYSTLKVQPAELEDSGVYFCASSLSWTVSYEQYFGPGTRLTVT.

This clonotype was counted ten times or more. This rearrangement joins TRBV20-1 to TRBJ1-1; a possible D gene is TRBD1 (5 bases). Trimming pared 1 base from V and 5 bases from J, leaving 17 bases between. Germline V gene sequence: CDR1 DFQATT, CDR2 SNEGSKA (reference sequence). The CDR3 covers 15 residues. Here the CDR3 reads CSARVEGTGGTEAFF. The DNA for the CDR3 is TGCAGTGCTAGAGTTGAGGGGACGGGAGGGACTGAAGCTTTCTTT.

This clonotype was counted at least ten times. The CDR3 region is CASSLEVLWGGKGPQYF. CDR3 nucleotide sequence: TGTGCCAGCAGTTTAGAGGTGTTATGGGGCGGGAAGGGGCCCCAGTACTTC. The rearrangement uses TRBV28 and TRBJ2-5; D possibly corresponds to TRBD2 (6 bases). V lost 2 bases, J lost 9 bases, and 25 bases lay in between. The CDR3 length is 17 residues. Germline V lookup: CDR1 MDHEN, CDR2 SYDVKM.

About this clonotype: A clone one base away is much larger, so this may be a read error. This sequence joins TRBV10-3 and TRBJ1-1; the D gene is possibly TRBD1 (5 bases). V lost 4 bases to trimming and J lost 4 bases, with 13 bases between them. The CDR3 covers 14 residues. Germline V gene data show CDR1 as ENHRY and CDR2 as SYGVKD. The CDR3 DNA follows: TGTGCCATCAGTGGTGAGGGGAGGAGCACTGAAGCTTTCTTT. It yields the protein CAISGEGRSTEAFF.